This T cell receptor beta chain was identified during a study of blood T cell repertoires in COVID-19. Study background: The samples span acute and convalescent COVID-19 from the United States, Italy and Spain. PBMCs, B-cell-depleted T cells, or T cells provided the cDNA or gDNA that made up the material.

CDR3 length equals 15 residues. The germline V gene has CDR1 LGHDT and CDR2 YNNKEL (reference sequence). Trimming at V came to 0 bases and at J to 6 bases, leaving 6 bases not matched to a gene. Study processing details: It was from reference gene primer amplification that nucleated cell counts were estimated. TCRdb's table, derived via immunoSEQ multiplex PCR, lists solely in-frame clones and lacks some. Clone size and the V and J calls come from that table; the DNA yielded D and trimming. Of approximately 130,000 clones listed, approximately 77% are singletons. The chain links TRBV3-1 (or the pseudogene TRBV3-2) to TRBJ2-7, with 9 bases lining up with TRBD2. This TCR came from a man older than 75 with acute or convalescent COVID-19. Source material: peripheral blood. The CDR3 bases are TGTGCCAGCAGCCAAGATCCTAGCGGGGCGGCCGAGCAGTACTTC. Its translation: CASSQDPSGAAEQYF.